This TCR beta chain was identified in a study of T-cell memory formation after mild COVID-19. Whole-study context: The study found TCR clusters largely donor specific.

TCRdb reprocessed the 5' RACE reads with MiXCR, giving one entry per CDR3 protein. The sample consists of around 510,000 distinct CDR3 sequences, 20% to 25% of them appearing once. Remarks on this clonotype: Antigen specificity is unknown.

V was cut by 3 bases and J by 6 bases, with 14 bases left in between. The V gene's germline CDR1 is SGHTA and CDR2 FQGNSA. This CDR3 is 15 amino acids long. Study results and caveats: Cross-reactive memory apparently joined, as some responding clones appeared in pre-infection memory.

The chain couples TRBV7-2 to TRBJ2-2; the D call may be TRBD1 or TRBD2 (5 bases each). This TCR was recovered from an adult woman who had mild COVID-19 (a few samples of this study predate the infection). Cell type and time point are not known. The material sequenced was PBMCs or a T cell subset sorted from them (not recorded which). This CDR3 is CASSFESVGAGELFF. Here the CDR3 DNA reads TGTGCCAGCAGCTTTGAGTCCGTGGGGGCCGGGGAGCTGTTTTTT.